This TCR beta chain emerged from a study of cytomegalovirus exposure and HLA in healthy donors. On the study more broadly: Ancestry clustering placed around four fifths of under 450 genotyped donors in the Caucasian-associated cluster. Study-level findings and limits: Some V segments, including TRBV6-2 and TRBV6-3, were excluded as indistinguishable. V- and J-gene trimming in TCR beta was tied to a missense DCLRE1C variant by an analysis performed later. Later on, an analysis showed TCR association rates differing by HLA locus, with DRB1 the most and HLA-C the fewest.

Use of 60 Vbeta and 13 Jbeta primers characterized the PCR. Clones were read by immunoSEQ multiplex PCR, and TCRdb kept only the in-frame ones, dropping some. The sample shows around 190,000 clones, about four fifths of them seen only once. CDR1 is GTSNPN and CDR2 is SVGIG in the germline V gene (reference sequence). This CDR3 has 15 amino acids. The germline V and J ends were trimmed by 8 bases and 2 bases, with 20 bases remaining between them. Note on this clone: The target antigen is unknown.

The V gene is TRBV30, the J gene TRBJ2-3; tentatively, D is TRBD1 (5 bases). Source material: PBMCs. The clonotype was recovered from a woman in her forties in good health and CMV-seronegative. The CDR3 spells CASVKGEEYTDTQYF. The DNA of the CDR3 is TGTGCCAGCGTGAAAGGGGAAGAGTACACAGATACGCAGTATTTT.